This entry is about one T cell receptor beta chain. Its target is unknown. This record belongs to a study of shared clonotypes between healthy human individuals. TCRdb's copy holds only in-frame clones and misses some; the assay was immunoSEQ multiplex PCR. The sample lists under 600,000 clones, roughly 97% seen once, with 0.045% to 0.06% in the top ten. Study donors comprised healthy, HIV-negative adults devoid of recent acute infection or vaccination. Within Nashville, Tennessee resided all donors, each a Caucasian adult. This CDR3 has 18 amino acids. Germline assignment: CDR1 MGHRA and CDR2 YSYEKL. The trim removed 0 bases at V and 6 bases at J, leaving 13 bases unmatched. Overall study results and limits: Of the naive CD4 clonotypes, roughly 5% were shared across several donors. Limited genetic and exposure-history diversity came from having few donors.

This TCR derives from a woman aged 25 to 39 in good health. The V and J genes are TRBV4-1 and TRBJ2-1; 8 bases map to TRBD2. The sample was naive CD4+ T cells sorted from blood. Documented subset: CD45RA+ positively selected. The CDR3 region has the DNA TGCGCCAGCAGCCAAGACCGGGACCGGGAGGGAATGGCCAATGAGCAGTTCTTC. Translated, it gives CASSQDRDREGMANEQFF.